What follows describes a single T cell receptor beta chain. Its specificity is unknown. V lost 1 base and J lost 0, with 12 bases in between. The germline V gene encodes CDR1 GTSNPN and CDR2 SVGIG (reference sequence). The CDR3 is made up of 15 amino acids. Clones were read by immunoSEQ multiplex PCR, and TCRdb kept only the in-frame ones, dropping some. The sample lists roughly 67,000 clones, 88% occurring once. This specimen comes from a study of T cell responses to AZD1222 COVID-19 vaccine. Study conclusions and caveats: Repertoires were obtained solely post-peak T cell response. Baseline seropositivity characterized only a handful of AZD1222 recipients. Donor demographics were predominantly white British with a female majority; clonal diversity may be underestimated.

The sequence came from an adult in good health. The sample here was peripheral blood, taken on day 0 of AZD1222 vaccination. The V gene is TRBV30, the J gene TRBJ1-1; D may be TRBD1 (6 bases). In nucleotides, the CDR3 is TGTGCCTGGAGTGGAAGGGGGGGGATGAACACTGAAGCTTTCTTT. This sequence encodes CAWSGRGGMNTEAFF.